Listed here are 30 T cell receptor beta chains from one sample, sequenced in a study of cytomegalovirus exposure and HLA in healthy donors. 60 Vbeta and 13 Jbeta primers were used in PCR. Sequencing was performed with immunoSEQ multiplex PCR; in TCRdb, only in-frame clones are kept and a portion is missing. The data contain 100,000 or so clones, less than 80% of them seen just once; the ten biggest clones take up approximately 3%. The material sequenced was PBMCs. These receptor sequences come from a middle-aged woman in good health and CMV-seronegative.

Here the CDR3 reads CASSWGRDFATDTQYF. CDR3 bases: TGTGCCAGCAGCTGGGGACGGGACTTTGCCACAGATACGCAGTATTTT. The V gene is TRBV5-5, the J gene TRBJ2-3; tentatively, D is TRBD2 (6 bases). There are 16 residues in the CDR3. V lost 3 bases to trimming and J lost 2 bases, with 16 bases between them. CDR1 is SGHKS and CDR2 is YYEKEE in the germline V gene (reference sequence).

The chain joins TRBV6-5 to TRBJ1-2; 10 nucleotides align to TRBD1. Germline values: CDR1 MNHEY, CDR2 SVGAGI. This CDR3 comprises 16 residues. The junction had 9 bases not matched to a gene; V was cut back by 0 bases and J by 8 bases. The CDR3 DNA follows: TGTGCCAGCAGTTACTCGAGTGGGACAGGGGTGGGCGGCTACACCTTC. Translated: CASSYSSGTGVGGYTF.

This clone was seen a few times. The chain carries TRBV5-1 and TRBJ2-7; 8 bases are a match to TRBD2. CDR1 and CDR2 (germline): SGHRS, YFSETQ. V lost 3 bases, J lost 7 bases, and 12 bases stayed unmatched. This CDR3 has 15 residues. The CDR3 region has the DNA TGCGCCAGCAGCTCCCAAGACGCGGGAGGCAGTGAGCAGTACTTC. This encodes CASSSQDAGGSEQYF.

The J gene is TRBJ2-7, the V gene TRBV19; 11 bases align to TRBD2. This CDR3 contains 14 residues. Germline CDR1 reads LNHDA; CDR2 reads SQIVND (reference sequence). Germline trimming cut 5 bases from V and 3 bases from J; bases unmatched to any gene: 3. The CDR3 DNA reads TGTGCCAGTAGTTTCGGGACTAGCGGCTACGAGCAGTACTTC. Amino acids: CASSFGTSGYEQYF. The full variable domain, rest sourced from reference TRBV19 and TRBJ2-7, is DGGITQSPKYLFRKEGQNVTLSCEQNLNHDAMYWYRQDPGQGLRLIYYSQIVNDFQKGDIAEGYSVSREKKESFPLTVTSAQKNPTAFYLCASSFGTSGYEQYFGPGTRLTVT.

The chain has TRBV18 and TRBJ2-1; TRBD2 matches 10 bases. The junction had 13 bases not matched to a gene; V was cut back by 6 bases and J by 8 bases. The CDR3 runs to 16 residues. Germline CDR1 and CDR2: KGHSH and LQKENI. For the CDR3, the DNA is TGTGCCAGCTCTCCTGGGGTAGCGGGGGGTCCGGATGAGCAGTTCTTC. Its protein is CASSPGVAGGPDEQFF.

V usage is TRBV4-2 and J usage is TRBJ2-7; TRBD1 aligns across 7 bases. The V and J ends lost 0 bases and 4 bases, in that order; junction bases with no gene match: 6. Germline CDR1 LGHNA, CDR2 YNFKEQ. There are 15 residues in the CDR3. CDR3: CASSQDRGGQYEQYF. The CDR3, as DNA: TGTGCCAGCAGCCAAGACCGAGGGGGCCAATACGAGCAGTACTTC.

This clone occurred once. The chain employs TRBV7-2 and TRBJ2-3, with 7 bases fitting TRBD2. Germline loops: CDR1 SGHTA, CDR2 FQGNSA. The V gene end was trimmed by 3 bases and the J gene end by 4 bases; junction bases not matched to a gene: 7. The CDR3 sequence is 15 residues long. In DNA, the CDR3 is TGTGCCAGCAGCTTGCGGGGGAGGGCCGCAGATACGCAGTATTTT. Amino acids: CASSLRGRAADTQYF.

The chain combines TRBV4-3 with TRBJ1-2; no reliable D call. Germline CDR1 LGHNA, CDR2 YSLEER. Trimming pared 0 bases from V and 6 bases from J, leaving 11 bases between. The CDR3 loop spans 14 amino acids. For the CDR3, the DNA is TGCGCCAGCAGCCAAGAAACCGCCGGGGATGGCTACACCTTC. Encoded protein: CASSQETAGDGYTF.

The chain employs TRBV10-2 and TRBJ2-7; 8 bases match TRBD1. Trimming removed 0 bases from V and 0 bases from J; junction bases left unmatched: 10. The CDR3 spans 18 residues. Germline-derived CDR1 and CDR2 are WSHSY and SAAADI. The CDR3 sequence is CASSESWGDRSSSYEQYF. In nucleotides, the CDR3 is TGCGCCAGCAGTGAGTCTTGGGGGGACAGGTCGAGCTCCTACGAGCAGTACTTC.

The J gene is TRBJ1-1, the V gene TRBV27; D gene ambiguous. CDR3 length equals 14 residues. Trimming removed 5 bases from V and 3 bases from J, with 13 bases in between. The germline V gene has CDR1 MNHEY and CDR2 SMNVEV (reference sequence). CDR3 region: CASSVYPRDTEAFF. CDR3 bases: TGTGCCAGCAGTGTCTACCCCCGGGACACTGAAGCTTTCTTT.

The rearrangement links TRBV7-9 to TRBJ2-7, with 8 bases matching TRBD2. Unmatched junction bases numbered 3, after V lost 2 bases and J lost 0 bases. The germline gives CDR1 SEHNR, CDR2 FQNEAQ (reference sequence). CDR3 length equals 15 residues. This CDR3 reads CASSLMLAGSYEQYF. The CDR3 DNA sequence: TGTGCCAGCAGCTTAATGCTAGCGGGCTCCTACGAGCAGTACTTC.

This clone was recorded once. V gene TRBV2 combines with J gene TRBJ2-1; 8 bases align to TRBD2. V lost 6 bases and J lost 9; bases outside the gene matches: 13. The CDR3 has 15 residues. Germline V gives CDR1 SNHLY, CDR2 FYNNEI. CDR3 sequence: CASRAGTSQGGEQFF. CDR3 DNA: TGTGCCAGCAGAGCCGGGACTAGTCAGGGAGGTGAGCAGTTCTTC.

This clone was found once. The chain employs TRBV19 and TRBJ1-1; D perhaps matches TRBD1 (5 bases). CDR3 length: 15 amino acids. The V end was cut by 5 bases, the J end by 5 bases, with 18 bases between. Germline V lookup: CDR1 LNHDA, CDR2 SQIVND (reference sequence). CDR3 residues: CASSPPSGRGTEAFF. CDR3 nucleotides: TGTGCCAGTAGTCCGCCTTCGGGGAGGGGAACTGAAGCTTTCTTT.

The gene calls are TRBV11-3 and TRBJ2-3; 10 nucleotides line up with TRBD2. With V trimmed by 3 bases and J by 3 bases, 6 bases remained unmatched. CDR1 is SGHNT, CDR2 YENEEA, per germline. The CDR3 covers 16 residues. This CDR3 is CASSFSSGSGTDTQYF. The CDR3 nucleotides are TGTGCCAGCAGCTTCTCTAGCGGGAGTGGAACAGATACGCAGTATTTT.

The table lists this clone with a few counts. The DNA of the CDR3 is TGCAGCGTCGGCTCGCGGGGGGGCCGTACAGATACGCAGTATTTT. Protein: CSVGSRGGRTDTQYF. The chain has TRBV29-1 and TRBJ2-3; 9 bases align to TRBD2. The J segment lost 3 bases and the V segment lost 6 bases, leaving 10 bases of the junction unmatched. CDR1 is SQVTM, CDR2 ANQGSEA, per germline. The CDR3 has 15 residues.

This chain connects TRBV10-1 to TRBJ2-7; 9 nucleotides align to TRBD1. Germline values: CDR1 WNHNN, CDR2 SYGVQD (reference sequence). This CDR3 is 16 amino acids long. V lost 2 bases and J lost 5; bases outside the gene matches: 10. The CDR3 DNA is TGCGCCAGCAGTGAGGGCTGGGGGACAGGGAGCGACGAGCAGTACTTC. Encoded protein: CASSEGWGTGSDEQYF.

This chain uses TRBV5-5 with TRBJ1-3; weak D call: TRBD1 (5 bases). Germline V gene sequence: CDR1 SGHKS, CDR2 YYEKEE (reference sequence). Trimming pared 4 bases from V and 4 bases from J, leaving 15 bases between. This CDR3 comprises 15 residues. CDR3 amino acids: CASSVRDSRGNTIYF. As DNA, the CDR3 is TGTGCCAGCAGCGTTCGGGACTCAAGAGGAAACACCATATATTTT.

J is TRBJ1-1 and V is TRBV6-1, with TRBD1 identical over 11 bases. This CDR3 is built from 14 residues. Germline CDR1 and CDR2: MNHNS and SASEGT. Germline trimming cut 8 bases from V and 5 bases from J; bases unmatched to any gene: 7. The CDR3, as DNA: TGTGCCAGCCTAAGGGACAGGGGGAGAACTGAAGCTTTCTTT. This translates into CASLRDRGRTEAFF.

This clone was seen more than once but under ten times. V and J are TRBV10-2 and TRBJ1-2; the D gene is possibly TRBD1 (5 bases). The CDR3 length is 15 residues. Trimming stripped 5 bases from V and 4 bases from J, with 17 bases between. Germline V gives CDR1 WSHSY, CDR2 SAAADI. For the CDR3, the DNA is TGCGCCAGCAGTTACCTCTCGGGAGGGGCCTATGGCTACACCTTC. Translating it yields CASSYLSGGAYGYTF.

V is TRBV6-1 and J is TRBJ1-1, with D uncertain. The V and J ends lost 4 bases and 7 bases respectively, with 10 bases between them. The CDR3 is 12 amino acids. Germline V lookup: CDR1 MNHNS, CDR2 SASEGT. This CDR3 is CASSGRVSEAFF. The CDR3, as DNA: TGTGCCAGCAGTGGACGGGTAAGTGAAGCTTTCTTT.

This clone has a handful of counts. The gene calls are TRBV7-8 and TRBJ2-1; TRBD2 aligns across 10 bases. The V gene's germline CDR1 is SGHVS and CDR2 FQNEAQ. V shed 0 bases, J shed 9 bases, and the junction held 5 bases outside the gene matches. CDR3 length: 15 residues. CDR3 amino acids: CASSLASGGVREQFF. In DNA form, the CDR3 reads TGTGCCAGCAGCTTAGCCAGCGGGGGGGTTCGTGAGCAGTTCTTC.

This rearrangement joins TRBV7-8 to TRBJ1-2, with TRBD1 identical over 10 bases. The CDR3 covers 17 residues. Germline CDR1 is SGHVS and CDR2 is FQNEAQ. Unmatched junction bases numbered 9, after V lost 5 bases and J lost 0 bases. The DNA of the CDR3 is TGTGCCAGCAGCCCTCGACAGGGGGCACGAGCTAACTATGGCTACACCTTC. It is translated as CASSPRQGARANYGYTF.

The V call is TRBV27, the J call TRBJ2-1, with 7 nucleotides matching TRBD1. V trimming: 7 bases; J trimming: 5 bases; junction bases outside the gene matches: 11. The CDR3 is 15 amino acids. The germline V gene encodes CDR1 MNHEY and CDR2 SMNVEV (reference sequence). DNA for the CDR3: TGTGCCAGCACCCCGCTGGGGACAGCCCACAATGAGCAGTTCTTC. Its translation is CASTPLGTAHNEQFF.

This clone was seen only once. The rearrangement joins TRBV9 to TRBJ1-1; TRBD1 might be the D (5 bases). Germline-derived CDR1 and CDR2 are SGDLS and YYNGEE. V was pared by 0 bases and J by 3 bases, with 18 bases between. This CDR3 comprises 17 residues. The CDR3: CASSVVPSAGKYTEAFF. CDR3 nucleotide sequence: TGTGCCAGCAGCGTAGTACCGTCCGCAGGGAAATACACTGAAGCTTTCTTT.

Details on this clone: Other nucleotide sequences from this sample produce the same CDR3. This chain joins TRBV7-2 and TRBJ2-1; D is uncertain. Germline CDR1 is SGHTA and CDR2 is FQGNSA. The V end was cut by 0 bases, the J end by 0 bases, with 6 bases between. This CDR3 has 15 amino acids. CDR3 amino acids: CASSLAVSSYNEQFF. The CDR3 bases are TGTGCCAGCAGCTTAGCGGTGAGCTCCTACAATGAGCAGTTCTTC.

The CDR3 coding sequence is TGTGCCAGTACCCATTCCAGGGCTGGCTATGGCTACACCTTC. Protein product: CASTHSRAGYGYTF. The V and J genes are TRBV19 and TRBJ1-2; a weak D match, TRBD1 (5 bases). The germline V and J ends were trimmed by 7 bases and 4 bases, with 16 bases remaining between them. The CDR3 totals 14 residues. Germline V CDR1 and CDR2: LNHDA, SQIVND (reference sequence).

DNA of the CDR3: TGTGCCAGCACTCCGGGGGGGATGGATGAAAAACTGTTTTTT. It codes for CASTPGGMDEKLFF. This chain links TRBV28 with TRBJ1-4; tentative D call: TRBD1 (5 bases). V was cut by 7 bases and J by 6 bases, with 15 bases left in between. The CDR3 length is 14 residues. Germline CDR1 is MDHEN and CDR2 is SYDVKM.

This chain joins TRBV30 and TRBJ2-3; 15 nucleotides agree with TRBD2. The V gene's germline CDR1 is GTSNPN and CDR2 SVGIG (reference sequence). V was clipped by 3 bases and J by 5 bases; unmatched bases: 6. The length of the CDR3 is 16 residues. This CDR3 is CAWSPRTSGGVDTQYF. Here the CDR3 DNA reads TGTGCCTGGAGCCCCCGGACTAGCGGGGGGGTAGATACGCAGTATTTT.

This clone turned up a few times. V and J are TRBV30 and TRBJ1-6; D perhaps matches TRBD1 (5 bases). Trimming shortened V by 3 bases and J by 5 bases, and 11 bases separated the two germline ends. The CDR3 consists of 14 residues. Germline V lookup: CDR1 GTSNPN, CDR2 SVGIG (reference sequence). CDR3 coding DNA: TGTGCCTGGAGCAAGGGGCAGGATAATTCACCCCTCCACTTT. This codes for CAWSKGQDNSPLHF.

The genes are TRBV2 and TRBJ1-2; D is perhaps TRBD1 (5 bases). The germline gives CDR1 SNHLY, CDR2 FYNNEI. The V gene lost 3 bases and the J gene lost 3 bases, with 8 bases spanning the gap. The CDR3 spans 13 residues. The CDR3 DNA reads TGTGCCAGCAGTGAGGGGGGGGACTATGGCTACACCTTC. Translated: CASSEGGDYGYTF.